A selection of T cell receptor beta chains follows, all from one sample in a study of blood T cell repertoires in COVID-19. The table came from immunoSEQ multiplex PCR; TCRdb's copy has only in-frame clones and leaves some out. The sample holds 210,000 or so clones, 80% to 90% seen once. Sequencing input: peripheral blood. The receptors were gathered from a man between 50 and 59 years old with active or convalescent COVID-19. Both conserved end residues are part of each CDR3. Fields, in order: V gene, D gene, clone size, J gene, CDR3 protein, CDR3 DNA. A D gene is named only where the DNA matches it firmly. Only part of the rows carry a size: once, few, many, or a class if the clone is expanded.

v_gene: TRBV6-1
d_gene: TRBD1
abundance: NA
j_gene: TRBJ2-4
CDR3aa: CASSETRDRGVSLYF
CDR3nt: TGTGCCAGCAGTGAGACCCGGGACAGGGGGGTCTCTCTGTACTTC

v_gene: TRBV4-1
d_gene: NA
abundance: few
j_gene: TRBJ1-2
CDR3aa: CASSPTGLLVFGYTF
CDR3nt: TGCGCCAGCAGCCCAACAGGGCTCCTAGTATTCGGCTACACCTTC

v_gene: TRBV5-1
d_gene: NA
abundance: NA
j_gene: TRBJ1-2
CDR3aa: CASSPTNRVDGYTF
CDR3nt: TGCGCCAGCAGCCCGACTAACAGGGTAGATGGCTACACCTTC

v_gene: TRBV27
d_gene: TRBD1
abundance: NA
j_gene: TRBJ1-1
CDR3aa: CASSFWAGGTEAFF
CDR3nt: TGTGCCAGCAGTTTCTGGGCAGGGGGCACTGAAGCTTTCTTT

v_gene: TRBV15
d_gene: NA
abundance: few
j_gene: TRBJ1-5
CDR3aa: CATSREQDRNQPQHF
CDR3nt: TGTGCCACCAGCAGAGAACAGGACCGCAATCAGCCCCAGCATTTT

v_gene: TRBV7-9
d_gene: NA
abundance: NA
j_gene: TRBJ1-2
CDR3aa: CASSGGAPYSGYTF
CDR3nt: TGTGCCAGCAGCGGGGGGGCCCCCTATTCGGGCTACACCTTC

v_gene: TRBV24-1
d_gene: TRBD2
abundance: NA
j_gene: TRBJ2-3
CDR3aa: CATSDSPGTSNTDTQYF
CDR3nt: TGTGCCACCAGTGACTCCCCCGGGACTAGTAACACAGATACGCAGTATTTT

v_gene: TRBV6-4
d_gene: NA
abundance: once
j_gene: TRBJ1-5
CDR3aa: CASNMDINSNQPQHF
CDR3nt: TGTGCCAGCAATATGGACATAAATAGCAATCAGCCCCAGCATTTT

v_gene: TRBV6-6
d_gene: TRBD1
abundance: few
j_gene: TRBJ1-2
CDR3aa: CASRLKQGLRAGDTF
CDR3nt: TGTGCCAGCAGGCTCAAACAGGGGTTAAGGGCAGGAGACACCTTC

v_gene: TRBV5-4
d_gene: TRBD2
abundance: NA
j_gene: TRBJ2-5
CDR3aa: CASSVAGALQETQYF
CDR3nt: TGTGCCAGCAGCGTAGCGGGAGCCCTTCAAGAGACCCAGTACTTC

v_gene: TRBV6-4
d_gene: TRBD2
abundance: NA
j_gene: TRBJ2-1
CDR3aa: CASSDLADNEQFF
CDR3nt: TGTGCCAGCAGTGACCTAGCGGACAATGAGCAGTTCTTC

v_gene: TRBV11-2
d_gene: NA
abundance: NA
j_gene: TRBJ2-4
CDR3aa: CASSLSFRGDIRIQYF
CDR3nt: TGTGCCAGCAGCCTTAGCTTCAGGGGTGATATACGCATTCAGTACTTC

v_gene: TRBV9
d_gene: NA
abundance: NA
j_gene: TRBJ2-1
CDR3aa: CASSVAVPGNEQFF
CDR3nt: TGTGCCAGCAGCGTAGCTGTGCCGGGGAATGAGCAGTTCTTC

v_gene: TRBV2
d_gene: TRBD2
abundance: NA
j_gene: TRBJ2-1
CDR3aa: CASSSPGLQYNEQFF
CDR3nt: TGTGCCAGCAGTTCCCCGGGACTACAATACAATGAGCAGTTCTTC

v_gene: TRBV11-2
d_gene: NA
abundance: NA
j_gene: TRBJ1-6
CDR3aa: CASSLGFGANSPLHF
CDR3nt: TGTGCCAGCAGCTTAGGGTTTGGGGCTAATTCACCCCTCCACTTT

v_gene: TRBV2
d_gene: NA
abundance: NA
j_gene: TRBJ1-4
CDR3aa: CASNDGRGEKLFF
CDR3nt: TGTGCCAGCAACGACGGAAGGGGGGAAAAACTGTTTTTT

v_gene: TRBV7-2
d_gene: TRBD1
abundance: NA
j_gene: TRBJ2-6
CDR3aa: CASSQGASSGANVLTF
CDR3nt: TGTGCCAGCAGCCAGGGGGCGAGCTCTGGGGCCAACGTCCTGACTTTC

v_gene: TRBV9
d_gene: TRBD1
abundance: NA
j_gene: TRBJ2-3
CDR3aa: CASGPLPGQGTDTQYF
CDR3nt: TGTGCCAGCGGTCCCCTACCGGGACAGGGTACAGATACGCAGTATTTT

v_gene: TRBV5-1
d_gene: NA
abundance: NA
j_gene: TRBJ2-3
CDR3aa: CASSFGLSSADTQYF
CDR3nt: TGCGCCAGCAGCTTTGGTCTCTCTAGCGCAGATACGCAGTATTTT

v_gene: TRBV10-3
d_gene: NA
abundance: once
j_gene: TRBJ2-1
CDR3aa: CATGDGNRDNEQFF
CDR3nt: TGTGCCACAGGGGACGGGAACCGGGACAATGAGCAGTTCTTC

v_gene: TRBV4-2
d_gene: TRBD2
abundance: NA
j_gene: TRBJ2-1
CDR3aa: CASSQAVMHGTSGSHEQFF
CDR3nt: TGTGCCAGCAGCCAAGCCGTAATGCATGGGACTAGCGGGAGCCATGAGCAGTTCTTC

v_gene: TRBV18
d_gene: NA
abundance: once
j_gene: TRBJ2-1
CDR3aa: CASSGEVVGEQFF
CDR3nt: TGTGCCAGCTCAGGGGAGGTCGTCGGTGAGCAGTTCTTC

v_gene: TRBV29-1
d_gene: NA
abundance: NA
j_gene: TRBJ2-1
CDR3aa: CSAESGLYNEQFF
CDR3nt: TGCAGCGCCGAGTCCGGACTCTACAATGAGCAGTTCTTC

v_gene: TRBV7-9
d_gene: NA
abundance: NA
j_gene: TRBJ1-1
CDR3aa: CASSLPGVTEAFF
CDR3nt: TGTGCCAGCAGCTTGCCAGGGGTGACTGAAGCTTTCTTT

v_gene: TRBV4-3
d_gene: NA
abundance: NA
j_gene: TRBJ1-2
CDR3aa: CASSQGGGYGYTF
CDR3nt: TGCGCCAGCAGCCAAGGGGGCGGCTATGGCTACACCTTC

v_gene: TRBV30
d_gene: TRBD1
abundance: once
j_gene: TRBJ2-4
CDR3aa: CAWSVQGVSLQYF
CDR3nt: TGTGCCTGGAGTGTACAGGGGGTATCCCTTCAGTACTTC

v_gene: TRBV30
d_gene: NA
abundance: NA
j_gene: TRBJ2-5
CDR3aa: CAWSVGWGLQETQYF
CDR3nt: TGTGCCTGGAGTGTAGGTTGGGGACTTCAAGAGACCCAGTACTTC

v_gene: TRBV12-5
d_gene: NA
abundance: NA
j_gene: TRBJ2-5
CDR3aa: CASSPGQQETQYF
CDR3nt: TGTGCTAGTTCTCCCGGACAGCAAGAGACCCAGTACTTC

v_gene: TRBV7-9
d_gene: TRBD2
abundance: once
j_gene: TRBJ2-3
CDR3aa: CASRALAGALDTQYF
CDR3nt: TGTGCCAGCAGGGCCCTAGCGGGAGCTTTAGATACGCAGTATTTT

v_gene: TRBV4-3
d_gene: NA
abundance: NA
j_gene: TRBJ1-1
CDR3aa: CASSQEPVTEAFF
CDR3nt: TGCGCCAGCAGCCAAGAGCCAGTCACTGAAGCTTTCTTT

v_gene: TRBV6-5
d_gene: NA
abundance: NA
j_gene: TRBJ1-3
CDR3aa: CASMVVLGNTIYF
CDR3nt: TGTGCCAGCATGGTAGTCCTTGGAAACACCATATATTTT

v_gene: TRBV27
d_gene: TRBD1
abundance: NA
j_gene: TRBJ1-2
CDR3aa: CASRTGSYGYTF
CDR3nt: TGTGCCAGCCGGACAGGGAGCTATGGCTACACCTTC

v_gene: TRBV1
d_gene: NA
abundance: once
j_gene: TRBJ2-1
CDR3aa: CTSSQDLQYNEQFF
CDR3nt: TGCACCAGCAGCCAAGATCTTCAGTACAATGAGCAGTTCTTC

v_gene: TRBV2
d_gene: NA
abundance: NA
j_gene: TRBJ1-2
CDR3aa: CASKADVEGGYTF
CDR3nt: TGTGCCAGCAAAGCGGACGTAGAGGGAGGCTACACCTTC

v_gene: TRBV15
d_gene: NA
abundance: few
j_gene: TRBJ1-5
CDR3aa: CATSRVTGTLNQPQHF
CDR3nt: TGTGCCACCAGCAGAGTGACGGGAACTCTCAATCAGCCCCAGCATTTT

v_gene: TRBV19
d_gene: NA
abundance: NA
j_gene: TRBJ1-5
CDR3aa: CASRPGGSNQPQHF
CDR3nt: TGTGCCAGTAGACCGGGTGGGAGCAATCAGCCCCAGCATTTT

v_gene: TRBV9
d_gene: TRBD1
abundance: NA
j_gene: TRBJ1-1
CDR3aa: CASSVTQGIDTEAFF
CDR3nt: TGTGCCAGCAGCGTAACACAGGGGATAGACACTGAAGCTTTCTTT

v_gene: TRBV3-1/TRBV3-2
d_gene: TRBD1
abundance: NA
j_gene: TRBJ2-1
CDR3aa: CASSFDRGNYEQFF
CDR3nt: TGTGCCAGCAGCTTCGACAGGGGGAACTATGAGCAGTTCTTC

v_gene: TRBV27
d_gene: NA
abundance: NA
j_gene: TRBJ1-1
CDR3aa: CASSLFEGLGTEAFF
CDR3nt: TGTGCCAGCAGTTTATTTGAGGGATTAGGCACTGAAGCTTTCTTT

v_gene: TRBV18
d_gene: NA
abundance: few
j_gene: TRBJ2-3
CDR3aa: CASSPGASTDTQYF
CDR3nt: TGTGCCAGCTCCCCGGGTGCCAGCACAGATACGCAGTATTTT

v_gene: TRBV18
d_gene: TRBD1
abundance: NA
j_gene: TRBJ1-3
CDR3aa: CASSPIAGQEYSGNTIYF
CDR3nt: TGTGCCAGCTCACCGATCGCGGGACAGGAGTACTCTGGAAACACCATATATTTT

v_gene: TRBV5-1
d_gene: TRBD2
abundance: once
j_gene: TRBJ2-2
CDR3aa: CASSLRAGALITGELFF
CDR3nt: TGCGCCAGCAGCTTGAGAGCGGGGGCTCTGATCACCGGGGAGCTGTTTTTT

v_gene: TRBV5-4
d_gene: TRBD2
abundance: NA
j_gene: TRBJ2-3
CDR3aa: CASRIRTGGIDTQYF
CDR3nt: TGTGCCAGCAGGATTCGGACGGGGGGGATAGATACGCAGTATTTT

v_gene: TRBV6-5
d_gene: TRBD1
abundance: NA
j_gene: TRBJ1-5
CDR3aa: CASSRGTGAQPQHF
CDR3nt: TGTGCCAGCAGTAGGGGGACAGGGGCTCAGCCCCAGCATTTT